This is a list of T cell receptor beta chains from one sample in a study of T cells after yellow fever vaccination. TCRdb re-called the 5' RACE reads with MiXCR, one entry per CDR3 protein. Among around 310,000 distinct CDR3 sequences listed, around 4% were seen once. The source was PBMCs, collected on the day of the yellow fever booster vaccination. The receptor source for this set is a man between 18 and 29 years old who received the YFV17D yellow fever vaccine. The CDR3 runs from the conserved cysteine through the conserved F or W. Each record gives: clone size, V gene, D gene, J gene, CDR3 DNA, CDR3 protein. A D gene is named only where the DNA matches it firmly. Rows give clone size only sometimes, using once, few, many, or a class for an expanded clone.

abundance: many; v_gene: TRBV3-1; d_gene: TRBD1; j_gene: TRBJ1-1; CDR3nt: TGTGCCAGCAGCCAGGCTAGGACAGGCGCTTTCTTT; CDR3aa: CASSQARTGAFF
abundance: many; v_gene: TRBV2; d_gene: -; j_gene: TRBJ2-1; CDR3nt: TGTGCCAGCAGTGAAATCAATGAGCAGTTCTTC; CDR3aa: CASSEINEQFF
abundance: many; v_gene: TRBV5-5; d_gene: TRBD1; j_gene: TRBJ2-7; CDR3nt: TGTGCCAGCAGCTTGCAGGGGGCGGCCTACGAGCAGTACTTC; CDR3aa: CASSLQGAAYEQYF
abundance: many; v_gene: TRBV5-1; d_gene: -; j_gene: TRBJ2-4; CDR3nt: TGCGCCAGCAGCTTGACGGTAGCCAAAAACATTCAGTACTTC; CDR3aa: CASSLTVAKNIQYF
abundance: many; v_gene: TRBV5-1; d_gene: -; j_gene: TRBJ2-2; CDR3nt: TGCGCCAGCAGCGTTTGGACTGTGAACACCGGGGAGCTGTTTTTT; CDR3aa: CASSVWTVNTGELFF
abundance: few; v_gene: TRBV7-9; d_gene: -; j_gene: TRBJ1-5; CDR3nt: TGTGCCAGCAGCTACGACTTCGGGACGGCCAATCAGCCCCAGCATTTT; CDR3aa: CASSYDFGTANQPQHF
abundance: few; v_gene: TRBV9; d_gene: -; j_gene: TRBJ2-2; CDR3nt: TGTGCCAGCAGCCCCATGTCGGGGGCCCGCACCGGGGAGCTGTTTTTT; CDR3aa: CASSPMSGARTGELFF
abundance: many; v_gene: TRBV27; d_gene: -; j_gene: TRBJ1-6; CDR3nt: TGTGCCAGCAGTTTAACCGGCCGGGGACCGAGCTCCTATAATTCACCCCTCCACTTT; CDR3aa: CASSLTGRGPSSYNSPLHF
abundance: few; v_gene: TRBV5-1; d_gene: -; j_gene: TRBJ1-1; CDR3nt: TGCGCCAGCAGCCTCTGGGACGATATAAACACTGAAGCTTTCTTT; CDR3aa: CASSLWDDINTEAFF
abundance: many; v_gene: TRBV6-2/TRBV6-3; d_gene: -; j_gene: TRBJ2-3; CDR3nt: TGTGCCAGCAGTCTCCAGCGGGATACGCAGTATTTT; CDR3aa: CASSLQRDTQYF
abundance: few; v_gene: TRBV5-1; d_gene: -; j_gene: TRBJ2-5; CDR3nt: TGCGCCAGCAGCAAGTCGATGGAAGAGACCCAGTACTTC; CDR3aa: CASSKSMEETQYF
abundance: -; v_gene: TRBV15; d_gene: -; j_gene: TRBJ1-2; CDR3nt: TGTGCCACCAGCCCGTATATGTTGGGTTTTGAGGGCTACACCTTC; CDR3aa: CATSPYMLGFEGYTF
abundance: many; v_gene: TRBV5-1; d_gene: TRBD2; j_gene: TRBJ2-3; CDR3nt: TGCGCCAGCAGCCCACCCGGGGTAGCGGGGATTACGCAGTATTTT; CDR3aa: CASSPPGVAGITQYF
abundance: many; v_gene: TRBV6-2/TRBV6-3; d_gene: TRBD1; j_gene: TRBJ2-1; CDR3nt: TGTGCCAGCCGGGACAGGGGACGGGCCTACAATGAGCAGTTCTTC; CDR3aa: CASRDRGRAYNEQFF
abundance: many; v_gene: TRBV4-3; d_gene: -; j_gene: TRBJ2-1; CDR3nt: TGCGCCAGCAGCGGAGTAGGGCTGGACGGTTACAATGAGCAGTTCTTC; CDR3aa: CASSGVGLDGYNEQFF
abundance: many; v_gene: TRBV11-2; d_gene: -; j_gene: TRBJ2-5; CDR3nt: TGTGCCAGCAGCTTACGTTGGCCCGGAGAGACCCAGTACTTC; CDR3aa: CASSLRWPGETQYF
abundance: -; v_gene: TRBV9; d_gene: -; j_gene: TRBJ1-5; CDR3nt: TGTGCCAGCAGTCGGGGAGGACGGAGCTTCAATCAGCCCCAGCATTTT; CDR3aa: CASSRGGRSFNQPQHF
abundance: few; v_gene: TRBV6-5; d_gene: -; j_gene: TRBJ2-7; CDR3nt: TGTGCCAGCAGTTACTCCCCCCTCCGGGGCTCCTACGAGCAGTACTTC; CDR3aa: CASSYSPLRGSYEQYF
abundance: -; v_gene: TRBV12-3/TRBV12-4; d_gene: -; j_gene: TRBJ1-5; CDR3nt: TGTGCCAGCAGACCAGAGCACAGACCGACTAGCAATCAGCCCCAGCATTTT; CDR3aa: CASRPEHRPTSNQPQHF
abundance: -; v_gene: TRBV7-7; d_gene: -; j_gene: TRBJ2-2; CDR3nt: TGTGCTAGCAGCACACGACTGGGGGAGCTGTTTTTT; CDR3aa: CASSTRLGELFF
abundance: many; v_gene: TRBV7-9; d_gene: TRBD1; j_gene: TRBJ2-3; CDR3nt: TGTGCCAGCAGCTCCCTTTTGGGACAGGCCACAGATACGCAGTATTTT; CDR3aa: CASSSLLGQATDTQYF
abundance: few; v_gene: TRBV24-1; d_gene: -; j_gene: TRBJ2-1; CDR3nt: TGTGCCACCAGTGAAACGGACAGGACTGGGCGGGGTGAGCAGTTCTTC; CDR3aa: CATSETDRTGRGEQFF
abundance: few; v_gene: TRBV4-1; d_gene: TRBD1; j_gene: TRBJ1-6; CDR3nt: TGCGCCAGCAGCCAACTGGACAGGGAGTCTTCACCCCTCCACTTT; CDR3aa: CASSQLDRESSPLHF
abundance: -; v_gene: TRBV18; d_gene: -; j_gene: TRBJ1-5; CDR3nt: TGTGCCAGCTCACCAGGGCCCCGAACACATAATCAGCCCCAGCATTTT; CDR3aa: CASSPGPRTHNQPQHF
abundance: many; v_gene: TRBV28; d_gene: -; j_gene: TRBJ2-3; CDR3nt: TGTGCCAGCAGTTTATCGGGGGCGGGGGTCTGGACAGATACGCAGTATTTT; CDR3aa: CASSLSGAGVWTDTQYF
abundance: many; v_gene: TRBV2; d_gene: -; j_gene: TRBJ2-2; CDR3nt: TGTGCCAGCAGGTTCCAGGGAGACGGGGAGCTGTTTTTT; CDR3aa: CASRFQGDGELFF